Detailed here is one T cell receptor beta chain. The ends were cut back, 5 bases at V and 8 bases at J, with 11 bases in the middle. CDR1 is LGHNT, CDR2 FRNRAP, per germline. CDR3 size: 12 residues. The data were taken from a study of PD-L1 blockade in urothelial cancer. Study in general: Timepoints chosen for blood analysis were 3 weeks (second dose) and 6 weeks after treatment start.

The time point was: pretreatment peripheral blood. Only in-frame clones appear in the TCRdb table, and some are missing; sequencing was by immunoSEQ multiplex PCR. The sample has about 95,000 clones, roughly 87% seen once. This receptor was identified in a man between 60 and 75 years old with urothelial cancer. The chain employs TRBV12-5 and TRBJ2-3; D may be TRBD2 (5 bases). Sequenced material: PBMCs, taken around atezolizumab (anti-PD-L1) treatment. The CDR3 sequence: CASGIDRGTQYF. Written as DNA, the CDR3 is TGTGCTAGTGGTATCGATCGGGGTACGCAGTATTTT.